Listed here are 22 T cell receptor beta chains from one sample, sequenced in a study of beta chain features in type 1 diabetes. Study outcomes and limitations: All four CD4+ subsets of Type 1 diabetes patients contained TCRB CDR3s that were moderately but significantly shorter.

For these TCRs, the target antigens are not known. TCRB transcripts that were expressed got sequenced, as all of the isolated RNA had been reverse transcribed. Sequencing used immunoSEQ multiplex PCR; TCRdb keeps in-frame clones, though not all of them. The data show about 150,000 clones, with around 7.9% seen just once and under 0.55% held by the top ten. The sequenced sample consisted of central memory CD4+ T cells from blood. The receptors come from a man aged 18 to 29 with type 1 diabetes.

At least ten counts were recorded for this clone. This chain uses TRBV29-1 with TRBJ1-1, with D unclear. V was shortened by 4 bases and J by 7 bases, with 7 bases between the two germline ends. Germline values: CDR1 SQVTM, CDR2 ANQGSEA. This CDR3 comprises 10 residues. The CDR3 sequence is CSVVSVEAFF. CDR3 sequence (DNA): TGCAGCGTTGTCTCGGTTGAAGCTTTCTTT.

The rearrangement joins TRBV18 to TRBJ1-5; 9 nucleotides line up with TRBD1. CDR1 is KGHSH and CDR2 is LQKENI in the germline V gene. The CDR3 spans 15 residues. Trimming cost V 3 bases and J 5 bases; bases outside gene matches: 5. This CDR3 is CASSPRTGEYQPQHF. The CDR3 nucleotides read TGTGCCAGCTCACCTAGGACAGGGGAATATCAGCCCCAGCATTTT.

The J gene is TRBJ2-3, the V gene TRBV28; 10 nucleotides align to TRBD2. V was pared by 5 bases and J by 2 bases, with 4 bases of the junction left unmatched. The CDR3 contains 15 residues. Germline lookup yields CDR1 MDHEN and CDR2 SYDVKM. Written as DNA, the CDR3 is TGTGCCAGCAGTACGAGCGGGGGGGCCACAGATACGCAGTATTTT. This sequence encodes CASSTSGGATDTQYF.

Here the CDR3 reads CASRETEDSNQPQHF. For the CDR3, the DNA is TGTGCCAGCCGCGAGACGGAGGATAGCAATCAGCCCCAGCATTTT. The rearrangement uses TRBV4-2 and TRBJ1-5; no definite D call. CDR1 is LGHNA, CDR2 YNFKEQ, per germline. V was shortened by 8 bases and J by 0 bases, with 14 bases between the two germline ends. The length of the CDR3 is 15 residues.

This clone has at least ten counts. This rearrangement joins TRBV4-3 to TRBJ2-7; TRBD2 might be the D (7 bases). The CDR3 covers 15 residues. The germline V gene has CDR1 LGHNA and CDR2 YSLEER. Trimming left V 1 base short and J 7 bases short, with 17 bases between. In DNA form, the CDR3 reads TGCGCCAGCAGCCAAGTTGGGGGGGCCGCGGGGGAGCAGTACTTC. It codes for CASSQVGGAAGEQYF.

This clone was seen more than once but under ten times. The V gene is TRBV7-2, the J gene TRBJ2-3; TRBD1 matches at 7 bases. The trim removed 5 bases at V and 5 bases at J, leaving 4 bases unmatched. This CDR3 contains 13 residues. The germline CDR1 and CDR2 sequences are SGHTA and FQGNSA. CDR3 loop: CASSNNRGDTQYF. The CDR3 coding sequence is TGTGCCAGCAGCAATAACAGGGGAGATACGCAGTATTTT.

This clone has just a few counts. This rearrangement joins TRBV30 to TRBJ1-5; tentatively, D is TRBD1 (5 bases). Trimming stripped 2 bases from V and 8 bases from J, with 16 bases between. CDR1 GTSNPN and CDR2 SVGIG come from the germline V gene (reference sequence). The CDR3 has 14 residues. The CDR3 bases are TGTGCCTGGAGTACCACCCGGACGGGGGAGCCCCAGCATTTT. Translated, it gives CAWSTTRTGEPQHF.

The sample holds a few counts of this clone. The rearrangement uses TRBV5-6 and TRBJ1-6, with 7 bases lining up with TRBD1. The CDR3 loop spans 15 amino acids. Germline assignment: CDR1 SGHDT and CDR2 YYEEEE. The V segment lost 3 bases and the J segment 3 bases; nucleotides outside the gene matches: 3. The CDR3 is CASSSRDSYNSPLHF. In DNA form, the CDR3 reads TGTGCCAGCAGCTCCCGGGACAGCTATAATTCACCCCTCCACTTT.

V and J are TRBV4-1 and TRBJ2-2; TRBD1 might be the D (6 bases). The CDR3 covers 16 residues. Germline lookup yields CDR1 MGHRA and CDR2 YSYEKL. V was pared by 6 bases and J by 4 bases, with 18 bases between. CDR3 sequence (DNA): TGCGCCAGCAGTCGACAGGACTTAATTGGCACCGGGGAGCTGTTTTTT. Translated: CASSRQDLIGTGELFF.

The chain carries TRBV28 and TRBJ1-5, with a weak D call TRBD1 (6 bases). This CDR3 has 15 residues. V shed 6 bases and J shed 11 bases, with 23 bases lying between them. From germline, CDR1 is MDHEN and CDR2 SYDVKM. The CDR3 DNA sequence: TGTGCCAGCAGCCTTCGGGGGGCGGGTAATCCGGCCCAGCATTTT. As protein: CASSLRGAGNPAQHF.

In its sample, this clone was seen a few times. The rearrangement joins TRBV10-3 to TRBJ2-3; TRBD1 matches 8 bases. V lost 7 bases to trimming and J lost 5 bases; unmatched junction nucleotides: 11. This CDR3 contains 15 residues. Germline CDR1 ENHRY, CDR2 SYGVKD. The CDR3, as DNA: TGTGCCATCACCGCCGGACAGGGCGGCGGAGATACGCAGTATTTT. Translation gives CAITAGQGGGDTQYF.

V usage is TRBV9 and J usage is TRBJ2-3; the D gene is possibly TRBD1 (5 bases). The germline V gene encodes CDR1 SGDLS and CDR2 YYNGEE. Trimming took 3 bases from V and 2 from J, leaving 13 bases between them. This CDR3 has 15 amino acids. The CDR3 DNA reads as TGTGCCAGCAGCGGCGACAGCTACCTCACAGATACGCAGTATTTT. The encoded protein is CASSGDSYLTDTQYF.

This clone rates as medium-sized. This chain links TRBV15 with TRBJ1-4; no reliable D call. This CDR3 comprises 15 residues. Trimming took off 8 bases at V and 4 bases at J, with 17 bases between the two ends. Germline V CDR1 and CDR2: LNHNV, YYDKDF (reference sequence). The CDR3 DNA sequence: TGTGCCACCTCAACCTCCAGGAACCTTAATGAAAAACTGTTTTTT. As protein: CATSTSRNLNEKLFF.

This clone occurred a few times. The gene calls are TRBV4-3 and TRBJ2-7; 8 nucleotides line up with TRBD1. CDR1 and CDR2 from the germline V gene are LGHNA and YSLEER. Trimming took 1 base from V and 3 from J; bases not matched to a gene: 5. The CDR3 is 15 residues long. CDR3 protein: CASSQARQGIYEQYF. The CDR3, as DNA: TGCGCCAGCAGCCAAGCCAGACAGGGGATCTACGAGCAGTACTTC.

This clone was observed a handful of times. V and J are TRBV11-2 and TRBJ1-6; no definite D call. V lost 3 bases and J 0 bases, leaving 9 bases between the germline ends. Germline V gene data show CDR1 as SGHAT and CDR2 as FQNNGV. CDR3 length: 16 residues. CDR3 coding DNA: TGTGCCAGCAGCTTTTCAGGAAGCTCCTATAATTCACCCCTCCACTTT. It is translated as CASSFSGSSYNSPLHF.

This sequence joins TRBV5-1 and TRBJ2-2; 15 bases line up with TRBD2. J was trimmed by 2 bases and V by 4 bases; bases with no gene match: 6. There are 18 residues in the CDR3. Germline assignment: CDR1 SGHRS and CDR2 YFSETQ. In nucleotides, the CDR3 is TGCGCCAGCAGCGCCGGGACTAGCGGGAGGAGAAACACCGGGGAGCTGTTTTTT. Amino acids: CASSAGTSGRRNTGELFF.

This clone was observed a few times. The chain combines TRBV4-2 with TRBJ2-2; 8 bases are shared with TRBD2. Losses at the gene ends were 4 bases for V and 7 bases for J; bases not matched to a gene: 14. Germline values: CDR1 LGHNA, CDR2 YNFKEQ. The CDR3 runs 17 residues. CDR3 amino acids: CASSPQRTAGDNGELFF. The CDR3 DNA reads as TGTGCCAGCAGCCCCCAGAGGACAGCGGGAGATAACGGGGAGCTGTTTTTT.

This clone turned up a few times. The chain uses TRBV15 and TRBJ2-5; 10 bases align to TRBD2. This CDR3 region has 18 residues. V gave up 0 bases and J gave up 4 bases; unmatched junction bases: 11. CDR1 LNHNV and CDR2 YYDKDF come from the germline V gene (reference sequence). The DNA for the CDR3 is TGTGCCACCAGCAGAGATCCCGGAGCTAGCGGGAGTGGAGAGACCCAGTACTTC. Amino acids: CATSRDPGASGSGETQYF.

The chain has TRBV7-9 and TRBJ2-5; TRBD1 matches 8 bases. V was clipped by 3 bases and J by 4 bases; unmatched bases: 4. Germline V CDR1 and CDR2: SEHNR, FQNEAQ (reference sequence). This CDR3 is 14 amino acids long. In DNA form, the CDR3 reads TGTGCCAGCAGCTTCACAGGGGGGCTAGAGACCCAGTACTTC. Its protein product is CASSFTGGLETQYF.

This chain connects TRBV30 to TRBJ2-1, with a tentative D call TRBD2 (6 bases). Trimming stripped 4 bases from V and 4 bases from J, with 14 bases between. The V gene's germline CDR1 is GTSNPN and CDR2 SVGIG (reference sequence). The CDR3 totals 14 residues. CDR3 DNA sequence: TGTGCCTGGACACCTTCCGGGACTTACAATGAGCAGTTCTTC. Translation gives CAWTPSGTYNEQFF. The variable domain in full, completed from reference TRBV30 and TRBJ2-1, reads SQTIHQWPATLVQPVGSPLSLECTVEGTSNPNLYWYRQAAGRGLQLLFYSVGIGQISSEVPQNLSASRPQDRQFILSSKKLLLSDSGFYLCAWTPSGTYNEQFFGPGTRLTVL.

The J gene is TRBJ2-7, the V gene TRBV7-2; TRBD1 matches 7 bases. The CDR3 is 15 residues long. Trimming at V came to 4 bases and at J to 4 bases, leaving 10 bases not matched to a gene. The germline V gene encodes CDR1 SGHTA and CDR2 FQGNSA. The CDR3 DNA is TGTGCCAGCAGCTGGGGGACAGACGCACAGTACGAGCAGTACTTC. This sequence encodes CASSWGTDAQYEQYF.

This clone was counted only a few times. The gene calls are TRBV25-1 and TRBJ1-1, with 8 bases lining up with TRBD1. Germline CDR1 is MGHDK and CDR2 is SYGVNS. The CDR3 is 14 residues long. With 8 bases clipped from V and 4 bases from J, the junction kept 9 bases outside the gene matches. DNA for the CDR3: TGTGCCAGCGCCCCCCAGGGGGCTGGCACTGAAGCTTTCTTT. Translating it yields CASAPQGAGTEAFF.